This T cell receptor (beta chain) was retrieved from a study of PD-1 blockade in classical Hodgkin lymphoma. Study-wide results and caveats: Diversity similar to that of newly diagnosed patients was seen at baseline in complete responders.

The V gene's germline CDR1 is SGHVS and CDR2 FQNEAQ. V was clipped by 1 base and J by 4 bases; unmatched bases: 2. There are 15 residues in the CDR3. There was relapse after autologous stem cell transplantation in every patient, and there was variation in brentuximab vedotin exposure. With regard to this clone: What it binds is not known. The same CDR3 can be traced to other DNA sequences in this sample.

The assay was immunoSEQ multiplex PCR, and TCRdb's table has in-frame clones only and misses some. The sample yields approximately 99,000 clones, roughly 79% seen once. The sequenced sample was peripheral blood mononuclear cells (PBMCs), obtained before the second cycle of nivolumab. This rearrangement joins TRBV7-8 to TRBJ2-1, with 9 bases identical to TRBD2. This receptor was identified in a human donor with classical Hodgkin lymphoma. The CDR3 region is CASSLGLAGYNEQFF. The CDR3 DNA sequence: TGTGCCAGCAGCTTAGGGCTAGCGGGGTACAATGAGCAGTTCTTC. Drawing the rest from reference TRBV7-8 and TRBJ2-1, the complete variable domain is GAGVSQSPRYKVAKRGQDVALRCDPISGHVSLFWYQQALGQGPEFLTYFQNEAQLDKSGLPSDRFFAERPEGSVSTLKIQRTQQEDSAVYLCASSLGLAGYNEQFFGPGTRLTVL.